Below, 26 T cell receptor delta chains from the same sample are listed, as sequenced in a study of gamma delta lymphoproliferative disorders and STAT genes. PBMCs from patients and controls supplied the genomic DNA for sequencing. TCRdb reprocessed the multiplex PCR reads through CATT. The data hold about 3,300 delta-chain clones, with about 1.3% observed a single time. Sequences were obtained from blood. The receptors originated from a human donor in good health.

As for this clone: The likely explanation is a read error, given a far larger clone one base away. Additional DNA sequences in this sample encode the identical CDR3. The chain uses TRDV2 and TRDJ1, with D perhaps TRDD3 (5 bases). The CDR3 runs to 17 residues. The germline CDR1 and CDR2 sequences are GEAIGNYY and EKD. The V end lost 3 bases, the J end lost 0 bases, and 19 bases lay between the germline ends. The CDR3 region is CACDGMTLLGNTDKLIF. CDR3 DNA sequence: TGTGCCTGTGACGGTATGACGCTGCTGGGCAACACCGATAAACTCATCTTT.

There are a few counts of this clone. The likely explanation is a read error, given a far larger clone one base away. Other DNA sequences from this sample encode an identical CDR3 as well. The chain joins TRDV2 to TRDJ3, with D perhaps matching TRDD3 (6 bases). Germline V gene lookup returns CDR1 GEAIGNYY and CDR2 EKD. This CDR3 has 18 amino acids. The CDR3 DNA reads as TGTGCCTGTGACACCCTTGGGGGCAGCTCCTGGGACACCCGACAGATGTTCTTC. It codes for CACDTLGGSSWDTRQMFF.

This clone was found a few times. This DNA's translation and the protein TCRdb lists, from a much larger clone, do not match at residue 9, likely due to a read error; the protein shown is translated from the DNA. This chain uses TRDV1 with TRDJ1, with a tentative D call TRDD3 (7 bases). Looked up from germline, CDR1 is TSWWSYY and CDR2 is QGS. This CDR3 is built from 18 residues. Trimming cost V 0 bases and J 4 bases, with 21 bases left between them. The CDR3 reads CALGELFPMLGEDDKLIF. CDR3 DNA sequence: TGTGCTCTTGGGGAACTTTTTCCTATGTTGGGGGAGGACGATAAACTCATCTTT.

As concerns this clone: A far larger clone lies a single base away; this is likely a read error. Additional DNA sequences in this sample encode the identical CDR3. The chain couples TRDV1 to TRDJ1; 8 bases map to TRDD3. CDR1 is TSWWSYY and CDR2 is QGS in the germline V gene. The CDR3 sequence is 21 residues long. CDR3: CALGDPPRWGTLNHYTDKLIF. The CDR3 region has the DNA TGTGCTCTTGGGGATCCACCTCGCTGGGGGACCCTCAACCATTACACCGATAAGCTCATCTTT.

This clone was observed a few times. Translating this DNA gives a protein that differs at residue 9 from the TCRdb one, which belongs to a much larger clone; a read error is likely, and the protein shown is this translation. The V call is TRDV2, the J call TRDJ1, with 7 bases aligning to TRDD3. With 3 bases clipped from V and 3 bases from J, the junction kept 15 bases outside the gene matches. This CDR3 contains 17 residues. From germline, CDR1 is GEAIGNYY and CDR2 EKD. The CDR3 bases are TGTGCCTGTGACGCGTTACATCTGGCTGGGGGCCCCGATAAACTCATCTTT. Amino acids: CACDALHLAGGPDKLIF.

Comments on this clone: A far larger clone is only one base removed, so a read error is likely. Other DNA sequences within the sample encode an identical CDR3. The chain has TRDV3 and TRDJ1, with D possibly being TRDD2 or TRDD3 (5 bases each). Germline lookup yields CDR1 TVYSNPD and CDR2 GDNSRS (reference sequence). The CDR3 consists of 14 residues. V was shortened by 3 bases and J by 5 bases, with 19 bases between the two germline ends. The CDR3 sequence: CAFRFLRWGDKLIF. The CDR3 bases are TGTGCCTTCAGATTCCTCCGATGGGGAGATAAACTCATCTTT. Combining the CDR3 with reference TRDV3 and TRDJ1 gives the whole variable domain CDKVTQSSPDQTVASGSEVVLLCTYDTVYSNPDLFWYRIRPDYSFQFVFYGDNSRSEGADFTQGRFSVKHILTQKAFHLVISPVRTEDSATYYCAFRFLRWGDKLIFGKGTRVTVEP.

Worth noting for this clone: Translating this DNA gives a protein that differs at residue 5 from the TCRdb one, which belongs to a much larger clone; a read error is likely, and the protein shown is this translation. The chain couples TRDV2 to TRDJ3; 11 nucleotides line up with TRDD3. The CDR3 length is 18 residues. V shed 2 bases, J shed 0 bases, and the junction held 2 bases outside the gene matches. Germline V CDR1 and CDR2: GEAIGNYY, EKD. DNA of the CDR3: TGTGCCTGTGACATACTGGGGGATAGCTCCTGGGACACCCGACAGATGTTTTTC. Its translation: CACDILGDSSWDTRQMFF.

Points on this clone: A far larger clone differs by one base, so this is likely a read error. Other DNA sequences in this sample translate to the same CDR3. This chain links TRDV2 with TRDJ2; 11 bases align to TRDD3. The CDR3 has 16 amino acids. The V and J ends lost 4 bases and 8 bases, in that order; junction bases with no gene match: 11. Germline V gene sequence: CDR1 GEAIGNYY, CDR2 EKD. CDR3: CACDPLGDIVAAQLFF. The CDR3 DNA is TGTGCCTGTGATCCACTGGGGGATATCGTGGCGGCACAACTCTTCTTT.

This clone was counted between two and nine times. TCRdb assigns this DNA the protein of a much larger clone, which departs from its translation at residue 13; this likely reflects a read error, and the protein shown comes from translating the DNA. CDR3 sequence reads: CACDTVSGHTDKRIF. The CDR3 nucleotides are TGTGCCTGTGACACCGTTTCGGGGCACACCGATAAACGCATCTTT. The chain links TRDV2 to TRDJ1; D is unclear. Looked up from germline, CDR1 is GEAIGNYY and CDR2 is EKD. The CDR3 runs 15 residues.

Regarding this clone: The mismatch at residue 16 between this DNA's translation and the TCRdb protein of a much larger clone likely reflects a read error; the protein shown is translated from the DNA. The chain couples TRDV2 to TRDJ1; 9 bases fit TRDD3. Germline V gene data show CDR1 as GEAIGNYY and CDR2 as EKD. This CDR3 has 17 amino acids. In DNA form, the CDR3 reads TGTGCCTGTGACGCCTTACTGGGGGACCCAGGCACCGATAAACTCACCTTT. Translated: CACDALLGDPGTDKLTF.

As concerns this clone: TCRdb lists the protein of a much larger clone for this DNA, which differs at residue 17, so this is likely a read error; the protein given here is translated from the DNA itself. The chain combines TRDV2 with TRDJ1; 11 positions agree with TRDD3. Losses at the gene ends were 0 bases for V and 6 bases for J; bases not matched to a gene: 23. Germline V gene data show CDR1 as GEAIGNYY and CDR2 as EKD. There are 21 residues in the CDR3. The chain's CDR3 is CACDTVSTDRVYWGISNKLIF. The DNA of the CDR3 is TGTGCCTGTGACACCGTCTCGACGGACAGGGTTTACTGGGGGATATCCAATAAACTCATCTTT.

This clone turned up a few times. It is likely a read error: a sequence one base away is far more abundant. This sample also contains other DNA sequences that code for the same CDR3. V is TRDV2 and J is TRDJ1, with 12 nucleotides matching TRDD3. The CDR3 covers 18 residues. Germline lookup yields CDR1 GEAIGNYY and CDR2 EKD. CDR3 nucleotides: TGTGCCTGTGACACCGTCACTGGGGGATACCCCTCCACCGATAAACTCATCTTC. It yields the protein CACDTVTGGYPSTDKLIF.

This clone was counted many times. It differs at one base from a far larger clone, so likely a read error. The same CDR3 arises from other DNA sequences in this sample as well. The V gene is TRDV2, the J gene TRDJ1; 11 nucleotides line up with TRDD3. Germline V gene data show CDR1 as GEAIGNYY and CDR2 as EKD. This CDR3 spans 17 amino acids. V shed 4 bases, J shed 0 bases, and the junction held 9 bases outside the gene matches. The CDR3 coding sequence is TGTGCCTGTGATCCACTGGGGGATAATTCGTACACCGATAAACTCATCTTT. Encoded protein: CACDPLGDNSYTDKLIF.

Only a few counts were recorded for this clone. The protein held in TCRdb is that of a much larger clone and does not match this DNA's translation at residue 5, likely because of a read error; the protein shown is translated from the DNA. J is TRDJ1 and V is TRDV2; TRDD3 matches at 9 bases. CDR3 length: 17 amino acids. J lost 0 bases, V lost 3 bases, and 10 bases had no gene match. Germline lookup yields CDR1 GEAIGNYY and CDR2 EKD. CDR3 sequence: CACDGLGEARYTDKLIF. The CDR3 region has the DNA TGTGCCTGTGACGGACTGGGGGAGGCCCGGTACACCGATAAACTCATCTTT.

This clone was recorded a few times. The rearrangement links TRDV2 to TRDJ1; 13 bases agree with TRDD3. V dropped 0 bases and J dropped 4; count of bases not matched to a gene: 4. The CDR3 extends over 16 amino acids. Germline V gene data show CDR1 as GEAIGNYY and CDR2 as EKD. The chain's CDR3 is CACDTLLGDTGDKLIF. As DNA, the CDR3 is TGTGCCTGTGACACCCTACTGGGGGATACGGGCGATAAACTCATCTTT.

This clone occurred a few times. A read error is likely here: a far larger clone is one base away. The sample contains more than one DNA sequence encoding this CDR3. The chain links TRDV2 to TRDJ1; 7 nucleotides agree with TRDD3. V shed 3 bases and J 0 bases; nucleotides not matched to a gene: 15. The length of the CDR3 is 18 residues. CDR1 and CDR2 from the germline V gene are GEAIGNYY and EKD. CDR3 sequence reads: CACDPVLGNMEYTDKLIF. The DNA of the CDR3 is TGTGCCTGTGACCCTGTACTGGGGAACATGGAGTACACCGATAAACTCATCTTT.

This clone has just a few counts. TCRdb's listed protein matches a much larger clone and diverges from this DNA's translation at residue 15, likely through a read error; the protein shown comes from the DNA. The CDR3 region has the DNA TGTGCCTGTGACACCGTCGTGGGCTGGGGGATACGAAGCGATAATCTCATCTTT. Its translation is CACDTVVGWGIRSDNLIF. This chain links TRDV2 with TRDJ1; 12 bases line up with TRDD3. There are 18 residues in the CDR3. CDR1 is GEAIGNYY and CDR2 is EKD in the germline V gene.

As to this clone: With only one base between it and a far larger clone, this is likely a read error. Other nucleotide sequences in the sample specify the same CDR3. The chain combines TRDV2 with TRDJ3; D may be TRDD3 (6 bases). Trimming cost V 4 bases and J 2 bases, with 14 bases left between them. Germline V gene lookup returns CDR1 GEAIGNYY and CDR2 EKD. This CDR3 is built from 17 residues. CDR3 loop: CACEGGGLAWDTRQMFF. The CDR3 nucleotides are TGTGCCTGTGAAGGGGGAGGGCTGGCCTGGGACACCCGACAGATGTTTTTC.

About this clone: The likely explanation is a read error, given a far larger clone one base away. Different DNA sequences within this sample yield the same CDR3. CDR3 protein: CACDPLQSGDTFTDKLIF. The CDR3 coding sequence is TGTGCCTGTGATCCCCTCCAGTCGGGGGATACTTTCACCGATAAACTCATCTTT. J is TRDJ1 and V is TRDV2; 9 bases are shared with TRDD3. The CDR3 has 18 amino acids. Unmatched junction bases numbered 15, after V lost 4 bases and J lost 1 base. Germline loops: CDR1 GEAIGNYY, CDR2 EKD.

There are a few counts of this clone. A far larger clone is a single base away, which makes a read error likely. This same CDR3 is encoded by further DNA sequences in the sample. The chain has TRDV2 and TRDJ1, with 10 bases fitting TRDD3. The CDR3 is made up of 19 amino acids. Germline V gives CDR1 GEAIGNYY, CDR2 EKD. In nucleotides, the CDR3 is TGTGCCTGCGACACCGTTCCGGGGCTGGGGGATAACGTCGCCGATAAACTCATCTTT. Translating it yields CACDTVPGLGDNVADKLIF.

In the case of this clone: A read error likely explains this, since a far larger clone differs by one base. The same CDR3 can be traced to other DNA sequences in this sample. This chain connects TRDV2 to TRDJ1; 9 nucleotides align to TRDD3. In germline, CDR1 is GEAIGNYY, CDR2 EKD. J lost 1 base, V lost 0 bases, and 11 bases had no gene match. The CDR3 extends over 18 amino acids. The CDR3 DNA is TGTGCCTGTGACACCGTCACCGGGGGATACCCCTCCACCGATAAACTCATCTTT. It encodes CACDTVTGGYPSTDKLIF.

This clone was recorded a few times. This DNA translates differently at residue 5 from the TCRdb protein, which is that of a much larger clone; a read error is likely, and the protein shown is the DNA's own translation. V is TRDV2 and J is TRDJ3; TRDD3 agrees at 9 bases. Germline-derived CDR1 and CDR2 are GEAIGNYY and EKD. V lost 2 bases and J lost 0; bases outside the gene matches: 13. The CDR3 covers 21 residues. The CDR3 protein is CACDIAEHTGGSSWDTRQMFF. CDR3 nucleotides: TGTGCCTGTGACATCGCCGAACATACTGGGGGAAGCTCCTGGGACACCCGACAGATGTTTTTC.

This clone appeared a few times. For this DNA, TCRdb reports the protein of a much larger clone, which diverges at residue 3, most likely from a read error; the protein presented here is translated directly from the DNA. The gene calls are TRDV2 and TRDJ1; D remains unclear. This CDR3 has 19 residues. Looked up from germline, CDR1 is GEAIGNYY and CDR2 is EKD. The CDR3 loop is CARDTRIQVGHWDTDKLIF. CDR3 nucleotide sequence: TGTGCCCGTGACACGAGGATCCAAGTTGGGCATTGGGACACCGATAAACTCATCTTT.

This clone was counted only a few times. This likely stems from a read error, as it lies one base from a far larger clone. This same CDR3 is encoded by further DNA sequences in the sample. CDR3 coding DNA: TGTGCCTGTGACACCATCGGGAGATACACCGATAAACTCATCTTT. It translates to CACDTIGRYTDKLIF. This chain uses TRDV2 with TRDJ1, with D hard to call. CDR3 length: 15 amino acids. CDR1 and CDR2 (germline): GEAIGNYY, EKD. Deletions cut 0 bases from V and 0 bases from J, with 10 bases between.

This clone was counted between two and nine times. A read error likely explains why the TCRdb protein, taken from a much larger clone, differs from this DNA's translation at residue 11; the protein shown is translated from the DNA. This sample includes further DNA sequences coding for the same CDR3. V and J are TRDV2 and TRDJ3; 7 positions agree with TRDD3. Germline-derived CDR1 and CDR2 are GEAIGNYY and EKD. The V segment lost 0 bases and the J segment 1 base; nucleotides outside the gene matches: 11. This CDR3 is built from 20 residues. CDR3 in DNA: TGTGCCTGTGACACCGCTGGGGGGGACACCGGATCCTGGGACACCCGACAGATGTTTTTC. Its translation: CACDTAGGDTGSWDTRQMFF.

Points on this clone: A far larger clone differs by one base, so this is likely a read error. The sample contains more than one DNA sequence encoding this CDR3. CDR3 in amino acids: CACDTAGGDTSSWDTRQMFF. The CDR3 bases are TGTGCCTGTGACACCGCTGGGGGGGATACCAGCTCCTGGGACACCCGACAGATGTTTTTC. The chain uses TRDV2 and TRDJ3; 9 bases are a match to TRDD3. CDR3 length: 20 amino acids. In germline, CDR1 is GEAIGNYY, CDR2 EKD. Trimming took 0 bases from V and 0 from J; bases not matched to a gene: 8.